This T cell receptor (beta chain) was observed in a study of a mutant IDH1 vaccine in newly diagnosed glioma. The overall study: Vaccines were first given 4-6 weeks after radiotherapy alone, or with temozolomide cycles. Before enrollment, the patients had been treated with radiotherapy alone, temozolomide alone, or both together. Most of them had received both.

The study's findings and limits: The occurrence of vaccine-induced immune responses was seen in 80% to 95% of patients.

Of note for this clone: The antigen is not known.

Described time point: week 23, last vaccination. Doses comprised 300 ug of mutant IDH1 20-mer peptide each, plus topical imiquimod. New WHO grade 3 or 4 astrocytomas that were IDH1-mutant and ATRX-lost occurred in the donors. The length of the CDR3 is 14 residues. CDR1 is SGHRS, CDR2 YFSETQ, per germline. The V and J ends lost 3 bases and 5 bases, in that order; junction bases with no gene match: 3. Using immunoSEQ multiplex PCR, the repertoire was profiled, and TCRdb retains in-frame clones only, with some absent. This sample yields 40,000 or so clones, of which approximately 88% are seen a single time; 2.4% belongs to the top ten.

The V and J genes are TRBV5-1 and TRBJ2-2, with 8 bases fitting TRBD1. This sample comprised PBMCs, obtained from a glioma patient whose treatment included an IDH1 peptide vaccine. The TCR was taken from a woman aged 18-29 years with glioma. Some clones in this sample may be carry-over from other donors' samples. The CDR3 spells CASSSRTGTGELFF. CDR3 DNA sequence: TGCGCCAGCAGCTCCCGGACAGGGACCGGGGAGCTGTTTTTT.